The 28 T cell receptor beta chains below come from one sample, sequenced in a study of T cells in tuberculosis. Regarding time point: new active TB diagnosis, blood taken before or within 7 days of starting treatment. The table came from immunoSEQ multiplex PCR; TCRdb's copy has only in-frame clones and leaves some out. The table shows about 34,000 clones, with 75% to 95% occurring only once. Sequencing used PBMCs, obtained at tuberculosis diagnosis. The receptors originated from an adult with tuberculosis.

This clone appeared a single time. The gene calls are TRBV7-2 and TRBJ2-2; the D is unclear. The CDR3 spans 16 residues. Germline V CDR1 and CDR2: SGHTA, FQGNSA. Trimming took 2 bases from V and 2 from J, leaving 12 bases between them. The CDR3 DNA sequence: TGTGCCAGCAGCTTAAGGCGGAGCTTCAACACCGGGGAGCTGTTTTTT. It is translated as CASSLRRSFNTGELFF.

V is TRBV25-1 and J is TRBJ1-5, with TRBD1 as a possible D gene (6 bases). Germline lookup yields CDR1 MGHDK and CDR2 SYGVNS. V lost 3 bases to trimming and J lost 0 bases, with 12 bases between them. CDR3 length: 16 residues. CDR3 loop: CASSDEGGNSNQPQHF. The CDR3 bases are TGTGCCAGCAGTGACGAGGGGGGGAATAGCAATCAGCCCCAGCATTTT.

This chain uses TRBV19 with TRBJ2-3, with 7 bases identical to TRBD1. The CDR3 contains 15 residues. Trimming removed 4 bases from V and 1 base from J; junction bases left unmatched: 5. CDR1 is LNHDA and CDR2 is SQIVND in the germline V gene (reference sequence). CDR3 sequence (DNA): TGTGCCAGTAGTACACAGGGGTTCGGCACAGATACGCAGTATTTT. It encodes CASSTQGFGTDTQYF.

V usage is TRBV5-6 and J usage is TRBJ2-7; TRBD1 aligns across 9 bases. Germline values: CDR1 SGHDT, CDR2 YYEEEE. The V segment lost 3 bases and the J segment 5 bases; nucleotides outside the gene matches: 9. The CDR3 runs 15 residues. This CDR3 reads CASSSWTGASNEQYF. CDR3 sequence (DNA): TGTGCCAGCAGCTCATGGACAGGGGCAAGCAACGAGCAGTACTTC.

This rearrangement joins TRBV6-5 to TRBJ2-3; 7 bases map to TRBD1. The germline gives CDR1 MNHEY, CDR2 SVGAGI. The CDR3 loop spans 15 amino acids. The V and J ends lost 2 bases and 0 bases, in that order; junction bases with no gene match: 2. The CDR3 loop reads CASSYGTASTDTQYF. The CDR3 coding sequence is TGTGCCAGCAGTTACGGGACAGCGAGCACAGATACGCAGTATTTT.

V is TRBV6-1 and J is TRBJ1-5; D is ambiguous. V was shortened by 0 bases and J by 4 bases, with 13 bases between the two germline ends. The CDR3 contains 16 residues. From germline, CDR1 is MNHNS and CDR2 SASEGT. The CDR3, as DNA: TGTGCCAGCAGTGAAGCGCGCGGTTTTCAGAATCAGCCCCAGCATTTT. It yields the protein CASSEARGFQNQPQHF.

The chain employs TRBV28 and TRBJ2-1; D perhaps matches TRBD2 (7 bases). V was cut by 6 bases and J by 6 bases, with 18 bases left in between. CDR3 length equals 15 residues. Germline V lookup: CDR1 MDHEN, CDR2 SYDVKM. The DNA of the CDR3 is TGTGCCAGCAGCATCGGGGGGCCTCCCCCCAATGAGCAGTTCTTC. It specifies CASSIGGPPPNEQFF. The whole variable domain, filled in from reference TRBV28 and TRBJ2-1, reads DVKVTQSSRYLVKRTGEKVFLECVQDMDHENMFWYRQDPGLGLRLIYFSYDVKMKEKGDIPEGYSVSREKKERFSLILESASTNQTSMYLCASSIGGPPPNEQFFGPGTRLTVL.

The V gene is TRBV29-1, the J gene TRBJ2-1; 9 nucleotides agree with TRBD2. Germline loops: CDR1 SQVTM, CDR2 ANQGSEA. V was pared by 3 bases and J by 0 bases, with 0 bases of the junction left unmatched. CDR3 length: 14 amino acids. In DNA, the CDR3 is TGCAGCGTTGAGACTAGCGGCTCCTACAATGAGCAGTTCTTC. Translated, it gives CSVETSGSYNEQFF.

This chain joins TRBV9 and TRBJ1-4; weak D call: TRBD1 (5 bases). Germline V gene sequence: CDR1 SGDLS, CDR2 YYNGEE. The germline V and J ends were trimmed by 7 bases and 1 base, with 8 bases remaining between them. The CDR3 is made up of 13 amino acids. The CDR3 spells CASSGGTNEKLFF. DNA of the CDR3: TGTGCCAGCTCCGGGGGAACTAATGAAAAACTGTTTTTT.

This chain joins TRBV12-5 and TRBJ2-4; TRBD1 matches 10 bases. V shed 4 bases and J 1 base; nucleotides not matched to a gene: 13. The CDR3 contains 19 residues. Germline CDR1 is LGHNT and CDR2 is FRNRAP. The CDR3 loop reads CASGSTGQGGQRAKNIQYF. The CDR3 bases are TGTGCTAGTGGTTCGACCGGACAGGGGGGGCAGCGGGCCAAAAACATTCAGTACTTC.

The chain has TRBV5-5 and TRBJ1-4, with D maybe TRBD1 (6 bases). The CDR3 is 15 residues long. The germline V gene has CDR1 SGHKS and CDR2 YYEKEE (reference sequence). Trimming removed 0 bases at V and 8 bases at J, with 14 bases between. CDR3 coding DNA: TGTGCCAGCAGCTTGGGGCCAGGGCAGGGGGAAAAACTGTTTTTT. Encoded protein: CASSLGPGQGEKLFF.

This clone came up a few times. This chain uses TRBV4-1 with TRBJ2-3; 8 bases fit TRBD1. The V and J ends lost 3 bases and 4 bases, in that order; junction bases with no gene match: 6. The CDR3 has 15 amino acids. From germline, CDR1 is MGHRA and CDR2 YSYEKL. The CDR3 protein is CASSHLDRDADTQYF. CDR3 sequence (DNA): TGCGCCAGCAGCCACCTGGACAGGGATGCAGATACGCAGTATTTT.

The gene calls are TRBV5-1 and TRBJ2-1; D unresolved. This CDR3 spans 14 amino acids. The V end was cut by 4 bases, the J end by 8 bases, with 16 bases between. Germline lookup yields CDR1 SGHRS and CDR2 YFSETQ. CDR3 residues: CASSLSTLGDEQFF. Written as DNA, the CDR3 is TGCGCCAGCAGCCTCTCGACACTGGGTGATGAGCAGTTCTTC.

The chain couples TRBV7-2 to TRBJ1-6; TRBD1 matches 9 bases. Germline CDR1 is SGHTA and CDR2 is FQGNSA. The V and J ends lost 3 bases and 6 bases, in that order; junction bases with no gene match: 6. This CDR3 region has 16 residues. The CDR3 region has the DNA TGTGCCAGCAGCTTCGTGGACAGGGGCCTTAATTCACCCCTCCACTTT. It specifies CASSFVDRGLNSPLHF.

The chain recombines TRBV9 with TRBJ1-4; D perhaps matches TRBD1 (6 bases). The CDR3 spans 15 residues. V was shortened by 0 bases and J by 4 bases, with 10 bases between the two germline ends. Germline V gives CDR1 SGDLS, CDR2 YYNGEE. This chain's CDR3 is CASSVGGQVNEKLFF. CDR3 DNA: TGTGCCAGCAGCGTAGGGGGGCAGGTTAATGAAAAACTGTTTTTT.

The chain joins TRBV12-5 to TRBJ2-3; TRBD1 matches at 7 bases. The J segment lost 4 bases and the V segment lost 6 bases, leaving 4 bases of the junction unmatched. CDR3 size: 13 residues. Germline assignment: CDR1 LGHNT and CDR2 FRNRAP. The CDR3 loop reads CASGTGQADTQYF. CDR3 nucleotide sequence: TGTGCTAGTGGGACAGGGCAGGCAGATACGCAGTATTTT.

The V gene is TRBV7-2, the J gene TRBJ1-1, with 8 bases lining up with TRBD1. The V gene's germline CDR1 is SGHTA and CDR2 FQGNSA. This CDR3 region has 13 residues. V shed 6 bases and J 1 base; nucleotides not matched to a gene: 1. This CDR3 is CASRTGANTEAFF. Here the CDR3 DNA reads TGTGCCAGCAGGACAGGGGCGAACACTGAAGCTTTCTTT. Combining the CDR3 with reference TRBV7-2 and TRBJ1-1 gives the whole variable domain GAGVSQSPSNKVTEKGKDVELRCDPISGHTALYWYRQSLGQGLEFLIYFQGNSAPDKSGLPSDRFSAERTGGSVSTLTIQRTQQEDSAVYLCASRTGANTEAFFGQGTRLTVV.

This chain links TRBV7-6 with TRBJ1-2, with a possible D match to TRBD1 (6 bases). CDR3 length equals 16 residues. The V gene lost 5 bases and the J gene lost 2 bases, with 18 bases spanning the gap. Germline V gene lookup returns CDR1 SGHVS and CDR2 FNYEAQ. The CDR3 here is CASSPGGGGKNYGYTF. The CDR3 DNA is TGTGCCAGCAGCCCCGGCGGGGGCGGAAAGAACTATGGCTACACCTTC.

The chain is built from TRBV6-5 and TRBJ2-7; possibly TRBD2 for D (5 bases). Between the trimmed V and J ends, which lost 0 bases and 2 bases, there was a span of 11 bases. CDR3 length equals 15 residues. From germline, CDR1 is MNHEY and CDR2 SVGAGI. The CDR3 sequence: CASSYSGPSPYEQYF. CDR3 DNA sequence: TGTGCCAGCAGTTACTCCGGGCCTAGCCCCTACGAGCAGTACTTC.

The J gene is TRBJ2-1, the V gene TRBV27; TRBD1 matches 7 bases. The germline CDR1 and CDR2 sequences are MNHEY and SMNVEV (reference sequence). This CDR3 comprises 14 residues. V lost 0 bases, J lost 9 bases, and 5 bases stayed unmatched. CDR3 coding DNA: TGTGCCAGCAGTTTATCGTCACAGGGGCCTGAGCAGTTCTTC. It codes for CASSLSSQGPEQFF.

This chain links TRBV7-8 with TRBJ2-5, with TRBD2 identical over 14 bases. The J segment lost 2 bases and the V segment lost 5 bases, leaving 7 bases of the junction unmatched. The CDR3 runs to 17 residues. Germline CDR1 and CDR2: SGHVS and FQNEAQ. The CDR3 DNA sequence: TGTGCCAGCAGCGTGCGGACTAGCGGGGGGTATCAAGAGACCCAGTACTTC. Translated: CASSVRTSGGYQETQYF.

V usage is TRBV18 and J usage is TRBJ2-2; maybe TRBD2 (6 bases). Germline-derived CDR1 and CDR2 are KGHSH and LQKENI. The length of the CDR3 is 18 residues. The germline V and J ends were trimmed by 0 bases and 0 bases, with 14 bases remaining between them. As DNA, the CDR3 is TGTGCCAGCTCACCACCGGCAGGGAGGCTCGCGAACACCGGGGAGCTGTTTTTT. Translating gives CASSPPAGRLANTGELFF.

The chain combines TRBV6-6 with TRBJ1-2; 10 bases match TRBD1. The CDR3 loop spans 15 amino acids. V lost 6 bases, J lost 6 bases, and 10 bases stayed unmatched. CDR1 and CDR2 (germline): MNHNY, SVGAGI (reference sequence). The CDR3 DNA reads TGTGCCAGCAGCCCGTCGACAGGGGGCTCCCATGGCTACACCTTC. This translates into CASSPSTGGSHGYTF.

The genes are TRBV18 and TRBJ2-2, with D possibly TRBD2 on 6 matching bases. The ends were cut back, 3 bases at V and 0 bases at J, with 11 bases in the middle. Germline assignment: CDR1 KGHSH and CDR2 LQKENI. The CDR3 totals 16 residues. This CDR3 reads CASSPLGGANTGELFF. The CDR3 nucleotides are TGTGCCAGCTCACCTCTCGGGGGAGCGAACACCGGGGAGCTGTTTTTT.

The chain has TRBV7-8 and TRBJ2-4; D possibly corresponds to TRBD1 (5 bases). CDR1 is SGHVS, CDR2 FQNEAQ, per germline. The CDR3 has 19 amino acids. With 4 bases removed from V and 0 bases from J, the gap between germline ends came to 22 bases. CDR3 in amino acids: CASSSPVGLATLAKNIQYF. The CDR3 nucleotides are TGTGCCAGCAGCTCCCCCGTGGGGCTGGCCACCCTAGCCAAAAACATTCAGTACTTC. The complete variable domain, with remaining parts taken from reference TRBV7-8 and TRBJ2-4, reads GAGVSQSPRYKVAKRGQDVALRCDPISGHVSLFWYQQALGQGPEFLTYFQNEAQLDKSGLPSDRFFAERPEGSVSTLKIQRTQQEDSAVYLCASSSPVGLATLAKNIQYFGAGTRLSVL.

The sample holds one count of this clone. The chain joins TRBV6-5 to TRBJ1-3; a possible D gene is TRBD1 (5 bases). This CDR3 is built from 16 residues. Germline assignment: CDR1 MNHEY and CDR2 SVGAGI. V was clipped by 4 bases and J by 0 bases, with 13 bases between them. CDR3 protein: CASSSTTGRSGNTIYF. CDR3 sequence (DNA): TGTGCCAGCAGTTCCACTACAGGACGCTCTGGAAACACCATATATTTT.

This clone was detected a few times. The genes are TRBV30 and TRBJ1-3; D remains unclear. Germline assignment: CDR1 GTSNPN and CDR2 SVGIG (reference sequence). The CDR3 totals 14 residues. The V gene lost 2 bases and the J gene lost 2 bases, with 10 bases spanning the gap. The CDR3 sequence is CAWSNGGAGNTIYF. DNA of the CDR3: TGTGCCTGGAGTAACGGAGGAGCTGGAAACACCATATATTTT.

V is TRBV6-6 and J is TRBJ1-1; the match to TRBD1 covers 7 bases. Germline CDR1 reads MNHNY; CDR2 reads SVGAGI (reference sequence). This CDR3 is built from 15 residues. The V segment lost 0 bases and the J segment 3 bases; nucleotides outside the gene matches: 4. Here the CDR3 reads CASSYSTGSDTEAFF. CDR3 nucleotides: TGTGCCAGCAGTTACTCGACAGGGAGTGACACTGAAGCTTTCTTT.